The entry below describes one T cell receptor (beta chain). Germline-derived CDR1 and CDR2 are SGDLS and YYNGEE. With V trimmed by 0 bases and J by 4 bases, 4 bases remained unmatched. The CDR3 has 15 amino acids. The data are from a study of blood T cell repertoires in COVID-19. The overall study: Sample material is recorded as cDNA or gDNA derived from T cells, B-cell-depleted T cells, or PBMCs.

Clones were read by immunoSEQ multiplex PCR, and TCRdb kept only the in-frame ones, dropping some. The sample shows over 120,000 clones, 84% of them seen only once. What was sequenced was peripheral blood. The clonotype originates from a woman aged 55-69 years with acute or convalescent COVID-19. This chain uses TRBV9 with TRBJ2-4; 7 bases agree with TRBD1. CDR3: CASSVGGTEKNIQYF. In DNA, the CDR3 is TGTGCCAGCAGCGTAGGTGGGACAGAGAAAAACATTCAGTACTTC.